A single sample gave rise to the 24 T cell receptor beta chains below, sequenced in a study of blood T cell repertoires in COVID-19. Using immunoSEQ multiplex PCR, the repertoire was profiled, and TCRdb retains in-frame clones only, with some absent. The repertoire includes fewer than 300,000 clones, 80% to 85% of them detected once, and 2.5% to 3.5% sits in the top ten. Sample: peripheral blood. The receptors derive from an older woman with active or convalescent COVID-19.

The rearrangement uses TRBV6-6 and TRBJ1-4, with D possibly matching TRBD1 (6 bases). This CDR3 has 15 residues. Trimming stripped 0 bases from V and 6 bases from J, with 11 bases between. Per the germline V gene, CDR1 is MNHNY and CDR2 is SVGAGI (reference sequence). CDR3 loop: CASSYSDSTYEKLFF. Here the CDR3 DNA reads TGTGCCAGCAGTTACTCGGACAGTACATATGAAAAACTGTTTTTT.

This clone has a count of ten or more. CDR3 coding DNA: TGTGCCAGTAAGGAGACGGTCGCTGGAAACACCATATATTTT. Protein sequence: CASKETVAGNTIYF. The chain recombines TRBV19 with TRBJ1-3; no reliable D call. Germline loops: CDR1 LNHDA, CDR2 SQIVND (reference sequence). Trimming removed 7 bases at V and 2 bases at J, with 12 bases between. The CDR3 contains 14 residues.

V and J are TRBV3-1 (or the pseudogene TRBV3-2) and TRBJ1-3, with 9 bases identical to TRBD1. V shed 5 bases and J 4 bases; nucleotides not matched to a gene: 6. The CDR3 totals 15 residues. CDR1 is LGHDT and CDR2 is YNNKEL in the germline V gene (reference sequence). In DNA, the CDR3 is TGTGCCAGCAGCTCCTCCGGGACAGGGGGAAACACCATATATTTT. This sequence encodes CASSSSGTGGNTIYF.

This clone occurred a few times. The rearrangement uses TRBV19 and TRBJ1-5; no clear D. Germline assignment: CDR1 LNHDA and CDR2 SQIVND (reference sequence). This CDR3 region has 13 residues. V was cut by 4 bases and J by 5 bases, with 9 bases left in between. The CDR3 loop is CASSSQADQPQHF. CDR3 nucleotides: TGTGCCAGTAGTAGTCAGGCCGATCAGCCCCAGCATTTT.

The CDR3 coding sequence is TGTGCCAGCAGTTTACGAGGGTTCACTGAAGCTTTCTTT. Protein product: CASSLRGFTEAFF. The chain joins TRBV12-3 or TRBV12-4 to TRBJ1-1, with D uncertain. V lost 2 bases to trimming and J lost 4 bases, with 8 bases between them. The CDR3 contains 13 residues.

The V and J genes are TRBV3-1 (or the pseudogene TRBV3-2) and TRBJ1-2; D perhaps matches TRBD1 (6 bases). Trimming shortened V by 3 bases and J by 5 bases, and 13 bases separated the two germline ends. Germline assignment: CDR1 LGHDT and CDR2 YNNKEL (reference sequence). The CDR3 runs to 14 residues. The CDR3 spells CASSQQVTGYGYTF. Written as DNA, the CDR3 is TGTGCCAGCAGCCAGCAGGTAACAGGGTATGGCTACACCTTC.

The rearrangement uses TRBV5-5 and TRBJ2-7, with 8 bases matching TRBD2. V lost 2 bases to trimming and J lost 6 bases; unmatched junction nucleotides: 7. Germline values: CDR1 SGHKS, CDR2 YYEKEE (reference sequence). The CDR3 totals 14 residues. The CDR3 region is CASSFRDGGGEQYF. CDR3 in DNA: TGTGCCAGCAGCTTCCGGGACGGGGGGGGCGAGCAGTACTTC.

CDR3 residues: CASSTLAGATDTQYF. The CDR3 region has the DNA TGTGCCAGCAGTACACTAGCGGGGGCAACTGATACGCAGTATTTT. This chain links TRBV6-4 with TRBJ2-3; TRBD2 matches at 11 bases. V was pared by 5 bases and J by 6 bases, with 7 bases of the junction left unmatched. Per germline, CDR1 MRHNA and CDR2 SNTAGT. CDR3 size: 15 residues.

In DNA form, the CDR3 reads TGTGCCATCAGTGAGAGTAAACAGGGGCGTGGCTACACCTTC. It is translated as CAISESKQGRGYTF. The chain carries TRBV10-3 and TRBJ1-2, with TRBD1 identical over 7 bases. CDR1 is ENHRY and CDR2 is SYGVKD in the germline V gene. This CDR3 contains 14 residues. Losses at the gene ends were 2 bases for V and 7 bases for J; bases not matched to a gene: 7.

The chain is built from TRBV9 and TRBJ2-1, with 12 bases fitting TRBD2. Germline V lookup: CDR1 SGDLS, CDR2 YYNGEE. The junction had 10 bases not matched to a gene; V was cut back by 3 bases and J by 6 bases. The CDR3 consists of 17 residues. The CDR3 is CASSGLAGDPIVNEQFF. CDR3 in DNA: TGTGCCAGCAGCGGACTAGCGGGGGATCCCATAGTCAATGAGCAGTTCTTC.

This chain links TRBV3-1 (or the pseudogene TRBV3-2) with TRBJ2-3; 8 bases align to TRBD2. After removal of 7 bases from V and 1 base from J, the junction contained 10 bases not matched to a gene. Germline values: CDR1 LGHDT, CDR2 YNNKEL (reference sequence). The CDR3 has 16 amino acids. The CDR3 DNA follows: TGTGCCAGCACCCCCTCCAAACTAGCGGGCACAGATACGCAGTATTTT. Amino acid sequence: CASTPSKLAGTDTQYF.

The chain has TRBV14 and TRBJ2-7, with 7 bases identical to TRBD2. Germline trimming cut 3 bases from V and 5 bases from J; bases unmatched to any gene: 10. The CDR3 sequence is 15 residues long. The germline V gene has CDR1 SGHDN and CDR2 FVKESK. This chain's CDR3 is CASSHLIAGGHEQYF. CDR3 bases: TGTGCCAGCAGCCATCTGATAGCGGGTGGTCACGAGCAGTACTTC.

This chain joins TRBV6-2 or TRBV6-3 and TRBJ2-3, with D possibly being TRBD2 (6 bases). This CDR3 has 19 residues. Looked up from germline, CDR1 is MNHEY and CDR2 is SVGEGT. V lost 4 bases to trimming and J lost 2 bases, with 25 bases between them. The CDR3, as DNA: TGTGCCAGCAGTTCCCCCTCTGGCGGGGCAAATATAATCACAGATACGCAGTATTTT. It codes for CASSSPSGGANIITDTQYF.

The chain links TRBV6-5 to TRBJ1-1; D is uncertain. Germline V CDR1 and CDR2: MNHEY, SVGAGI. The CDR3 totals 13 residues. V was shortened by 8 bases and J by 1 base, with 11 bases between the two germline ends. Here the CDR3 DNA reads TGTGCCAGCTGGCGACGGGAGAACACTGAAGCTTTCTTT. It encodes CASWRRENTEAFF.

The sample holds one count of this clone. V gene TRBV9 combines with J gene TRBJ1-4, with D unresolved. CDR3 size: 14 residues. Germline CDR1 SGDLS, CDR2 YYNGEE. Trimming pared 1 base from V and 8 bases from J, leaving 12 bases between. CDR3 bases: TGTGCCAGCAGCGTATCAGGCAAGGTCGAAAAACTGTTTTTT. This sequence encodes CASSVSGKVEKLFF.

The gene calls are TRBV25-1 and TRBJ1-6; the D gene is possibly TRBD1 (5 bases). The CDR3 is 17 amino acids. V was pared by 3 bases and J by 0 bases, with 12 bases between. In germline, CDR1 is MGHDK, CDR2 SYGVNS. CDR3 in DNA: TGTGCCAGCAGTGAGCCTCCCGGGGGCTCCTATAATTCACCCCTCCACTTT. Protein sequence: CASSEPPGGSYNSPLHF. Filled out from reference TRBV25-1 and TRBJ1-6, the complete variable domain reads EADIYQTPRYLVIGTGKKITLECSQTMGHDKMYWYQQDPGMELHLIHYSYGVNSTEKGDLSSESTVSRIRTEHFPLTLESARPSHTSQYLCASSEPPGGSYNSPLHFGNGTRLTVT.

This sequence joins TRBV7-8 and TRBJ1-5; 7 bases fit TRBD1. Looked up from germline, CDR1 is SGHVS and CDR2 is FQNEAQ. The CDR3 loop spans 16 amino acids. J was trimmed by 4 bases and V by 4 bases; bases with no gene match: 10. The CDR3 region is CASSSSGGTENQPQHF. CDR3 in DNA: TGTGCCAGCAGCTCCTCGGGCGGGACAGAAAATCAGCCCCAGCATTTT. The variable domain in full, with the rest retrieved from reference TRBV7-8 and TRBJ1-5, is GAGVSQSPRYKVAKRGQDVALRCDPISGHVSLFWYQQALGQGPEFLTYFQNEAQLDKSGLPSDRFFAERPEGSVSTLKIQRTQQEDSAVYLCASSSSGGTENQPQHFGDGTRLSIL.

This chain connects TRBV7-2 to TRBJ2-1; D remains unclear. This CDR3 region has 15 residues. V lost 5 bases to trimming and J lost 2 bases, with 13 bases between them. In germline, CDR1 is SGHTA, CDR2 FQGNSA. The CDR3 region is CASSIEAATYNEQFF. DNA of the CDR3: TGTGCCAGCAGCATTGAAGCCGCAACCTACAATGAGCAGTTCTTC.

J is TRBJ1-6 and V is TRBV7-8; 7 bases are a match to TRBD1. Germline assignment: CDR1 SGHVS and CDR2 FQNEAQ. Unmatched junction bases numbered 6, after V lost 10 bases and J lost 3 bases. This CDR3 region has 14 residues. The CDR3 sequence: CATMWTGYNSPLHF. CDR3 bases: TGTGCCACCATGTGGACAGGCTATAATTCACCCCTCCACTTT.

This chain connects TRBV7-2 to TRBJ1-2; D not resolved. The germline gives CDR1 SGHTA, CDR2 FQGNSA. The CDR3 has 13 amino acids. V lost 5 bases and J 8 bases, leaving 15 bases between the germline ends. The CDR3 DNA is TGTGCCAGCAGCCCCGAACGGGTACGCGGCTACACCTTC. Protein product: CASSPERVRGYTF.

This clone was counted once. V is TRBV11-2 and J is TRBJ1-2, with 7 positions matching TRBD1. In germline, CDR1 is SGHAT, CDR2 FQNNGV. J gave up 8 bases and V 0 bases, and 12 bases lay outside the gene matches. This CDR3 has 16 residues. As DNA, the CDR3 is TGTGCCAGCAGCTTAGATGTTGAGGGGACAGAGGTGGGCTACACCTTC. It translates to CASSLDVEGTEVGYTF. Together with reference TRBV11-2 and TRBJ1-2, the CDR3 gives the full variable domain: EAGVAQSPRYKIIEKRQSVAFWCNPISGHATLYWYQQILGQGPKLLIQFQNNGVVDDSQLPKDRFSAERLKGVDSTLKIQPAKLEDSAVYLCASSLDVEGTEVGYTFGSGTRLTVV.

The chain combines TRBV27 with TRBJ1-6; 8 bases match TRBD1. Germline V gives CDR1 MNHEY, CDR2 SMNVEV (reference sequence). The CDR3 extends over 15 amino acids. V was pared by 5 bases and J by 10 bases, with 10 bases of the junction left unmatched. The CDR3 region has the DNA TGTGCCAGCAGTCCCAATCAGGGGGCTTGGTCACCCCTCCACTTT. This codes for CASSPNQGAWSPLHF.

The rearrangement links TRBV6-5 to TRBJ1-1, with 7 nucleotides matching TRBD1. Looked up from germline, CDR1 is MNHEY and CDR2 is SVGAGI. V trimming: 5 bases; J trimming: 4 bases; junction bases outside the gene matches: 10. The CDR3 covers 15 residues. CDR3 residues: CASSTPTGDPTEAFF. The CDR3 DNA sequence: TGTGCCAGCAGTACCCCCACAGGGGACCCCACTGAAGCTTTCTTT.

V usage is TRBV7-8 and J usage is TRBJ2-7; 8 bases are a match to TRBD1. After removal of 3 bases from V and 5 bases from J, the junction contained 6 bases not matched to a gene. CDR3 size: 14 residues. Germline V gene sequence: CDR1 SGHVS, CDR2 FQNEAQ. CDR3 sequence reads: CASSLTGVKDEQYF. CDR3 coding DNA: TGTGCCAGCAGCTTGACAGGGGTAAAGGACGAGCAGTACTTC.